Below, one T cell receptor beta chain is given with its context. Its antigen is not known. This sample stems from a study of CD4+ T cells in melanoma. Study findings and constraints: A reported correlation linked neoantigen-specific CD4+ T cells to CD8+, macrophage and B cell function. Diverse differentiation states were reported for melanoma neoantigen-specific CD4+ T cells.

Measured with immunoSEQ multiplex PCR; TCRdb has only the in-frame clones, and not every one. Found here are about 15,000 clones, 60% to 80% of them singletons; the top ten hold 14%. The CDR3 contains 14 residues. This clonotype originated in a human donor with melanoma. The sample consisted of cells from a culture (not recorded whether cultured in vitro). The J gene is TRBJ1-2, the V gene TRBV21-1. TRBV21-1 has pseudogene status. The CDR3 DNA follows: TGTGCCAGCAGCCCGCAAATGGGGTCCTATGGCTACACCTTC. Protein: CASSPQMGSYGYTF.